The T cell receptor (beta chain) under discussion was sequenced for a study of T cell responses to AZD1222 COVID-19 vaccine. Study-wide results and caveats: The reported proportion of spike-specific TCRs targeting unmutated variant regions was nearly half. Baseline serostatus was positive in only a handful of AZD1222 recipients. Without day 14 samples, only post-peak T cell repertoires were studied.

The CDR3 sequence is 18 residues long. The germline V gene encodes CDR1 SNHLY and CDR2 FYNNEI. J was trimmed by 0 bases and V by 4 bases; bases with no gene match: 11. For this clone: Antigen: not known.

The assay was immunoSEQ multiplex PCR, and TCRdb's table has in-frame clones only and misses some. The sample yields around 130,000 clones, roughly 90% seen once. This chain connects TRBV2 to TRBJ1-3, with 8 bases identical to TRBD1. The sequences come from peripheral blood, collected 28 days after the second AZD1222 dose. This TCR derives from an adult who received the AZD1222 COVID-19 vaccine. CDR3 loop: CASSGAGGLNNSGNTIYF. DNA of the CDR3: TGTGCCAGCAGTGGGGCAGGGGGCTTGAATAACTCTGGAAACACCATATATTTT.